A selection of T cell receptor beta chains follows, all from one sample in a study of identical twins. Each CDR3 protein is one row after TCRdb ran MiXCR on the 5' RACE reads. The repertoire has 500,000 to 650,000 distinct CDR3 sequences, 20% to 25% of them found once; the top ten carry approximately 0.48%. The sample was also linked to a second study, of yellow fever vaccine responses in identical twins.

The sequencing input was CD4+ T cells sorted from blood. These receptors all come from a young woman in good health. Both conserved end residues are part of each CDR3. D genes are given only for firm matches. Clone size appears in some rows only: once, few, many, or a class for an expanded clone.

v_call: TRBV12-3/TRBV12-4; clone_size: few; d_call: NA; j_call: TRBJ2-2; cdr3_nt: TGTGCCAGCACCCCCTCGGGAACGAACACCGGGGAGCTGTTTTTT; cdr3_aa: CASTPSGTNTGELFF
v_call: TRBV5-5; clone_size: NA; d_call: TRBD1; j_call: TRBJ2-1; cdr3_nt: TGTGCCAGCAGCTTTGGGACAGAGGCTTACAATGAGCAGTTCTTC; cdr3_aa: CASSFGTEAYNEQFF
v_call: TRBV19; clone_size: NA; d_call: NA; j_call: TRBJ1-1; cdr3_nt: TGTGCCAGTAGCCCAACCTCACAGGGCGGTGAAGCTTTCTTT; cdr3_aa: CASSPTSQGGEAFF
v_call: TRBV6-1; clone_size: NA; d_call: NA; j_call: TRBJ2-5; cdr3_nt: TGTGCCAGCACCCGCAGGGTGCCCCAAGAGACCCAGTACTTC; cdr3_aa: CASTRRVPQETQYF
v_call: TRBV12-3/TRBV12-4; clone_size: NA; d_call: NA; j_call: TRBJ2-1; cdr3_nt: TGTGCCAGCACCGCGGACAGTTACAATGAGCAGTTCTTC; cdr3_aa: CASTADSYNEQFF
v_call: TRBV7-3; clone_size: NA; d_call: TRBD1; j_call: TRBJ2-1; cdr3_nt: TGTGCCAGCAGCTTATCGGGACAGACCCAGTTCTTC; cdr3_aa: CASSLSGQTQFF
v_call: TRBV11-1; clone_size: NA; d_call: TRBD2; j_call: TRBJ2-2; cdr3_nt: TGTGCCAGCAGCATGGGACTAGCGGGGGCCGGGGAGCTGTTTTTT; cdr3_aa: CASSMGLAGAGELFF
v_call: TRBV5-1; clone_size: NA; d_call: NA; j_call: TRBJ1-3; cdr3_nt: TGCGCCAGCAGCCGTGTGGACGCATACTCTGGAAACACCATATATTTT; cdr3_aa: CASSRVDAYSGNTIYF
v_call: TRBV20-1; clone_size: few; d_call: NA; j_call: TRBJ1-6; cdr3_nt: TGCAGTGCCGTTGCACTTGATTCACCCCTCCACTTT; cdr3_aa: CSAVALDSPLHF
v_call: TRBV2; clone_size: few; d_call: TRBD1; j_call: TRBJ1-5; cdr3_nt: TGTGCCAGCCAACCACAGGGGGCCTATCAGCCCCAGCATTTT; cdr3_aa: CASQPQGAYQPQHF
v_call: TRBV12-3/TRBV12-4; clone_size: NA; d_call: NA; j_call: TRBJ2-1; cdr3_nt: TGTGCCAGCAGACCAACGGGGACCTCCTACAATGAGCAGTTCTTC; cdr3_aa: CASRPTGTSYNEQFF
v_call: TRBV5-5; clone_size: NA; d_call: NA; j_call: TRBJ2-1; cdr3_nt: TGTGCCAGCAGCTTGGCATCGGGACAACTCAATGAGCAGTTCTTC; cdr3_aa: CASSLASGQLNEQFF
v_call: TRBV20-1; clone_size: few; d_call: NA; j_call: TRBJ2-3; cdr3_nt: TGCAGTGCTCCCAAATATGCGGGACTCAGCACAGATACGCAGTATTTT; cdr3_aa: CSAPKYAGLSTDTQYF
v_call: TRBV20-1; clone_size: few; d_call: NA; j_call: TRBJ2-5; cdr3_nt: TGCAGTGCTAAGTACGGGGTAGAGACCCAGTACTTC; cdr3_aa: CSAKYGVETQYF
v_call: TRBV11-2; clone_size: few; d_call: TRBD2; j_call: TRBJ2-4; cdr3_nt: TGTGCCAGCAGTGGCGGACTAGCGGCCGCCTTAGCCAAAAACATTCAGTACTTC; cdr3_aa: CASSGGLAAALAKNIQYF
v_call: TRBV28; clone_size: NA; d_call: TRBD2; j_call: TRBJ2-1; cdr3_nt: TGTGCCAGCAGTTTTACTAGCGGAGATATCTACAATGAGCAGTTCTTC; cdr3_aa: CASSFTSGDIYNEQFF
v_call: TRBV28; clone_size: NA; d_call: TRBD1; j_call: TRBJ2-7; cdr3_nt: TGTGCCAGCCGGGACAGGGCCCCTTACGAGCAGTACTTC; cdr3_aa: CASRDRAPYEQYF
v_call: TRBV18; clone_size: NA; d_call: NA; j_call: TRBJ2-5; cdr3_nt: TGTGCCAGCTCCCCGGGCGCCGACAGGGAGACCCAGTACTTC; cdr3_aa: CASSPGADRETQYF
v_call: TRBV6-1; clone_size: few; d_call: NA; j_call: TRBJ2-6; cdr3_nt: TGTGCCAGCAGTAGGGGGACCAACTCTGGGGCCAACGTCCTGACTTTC; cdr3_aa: CASSRGTNSGANVLTF
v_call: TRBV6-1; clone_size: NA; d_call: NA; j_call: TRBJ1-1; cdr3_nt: TGTGCCAGCACCACGGGTCAAGAGAACACTGAAGCTTTCTTT; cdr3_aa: CASTTGQENTEAFF
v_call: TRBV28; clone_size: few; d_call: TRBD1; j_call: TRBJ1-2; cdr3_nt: TGTGCCAGCAGTTTTGTGAACAGGGACAGGGTAGGCTACACCTTC; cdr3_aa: CASSFVNRDRVGYTF
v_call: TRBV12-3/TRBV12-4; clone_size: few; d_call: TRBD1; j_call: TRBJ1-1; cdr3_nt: TGTGCCAGCAGTTTAAGACAGGGGGGTGAAGCTTTCTTT; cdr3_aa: CASSLRQGGEAFF
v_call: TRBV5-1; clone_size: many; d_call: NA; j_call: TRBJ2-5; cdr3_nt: TGCGCCAGCAGCTTGAGGGCAGGGGAGGAAGAGACCCAGTACTTC; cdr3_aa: CASSLRAGEEETQYF
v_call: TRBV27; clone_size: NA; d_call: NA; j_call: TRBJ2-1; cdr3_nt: TGTGCCAGCCGGCTAGGGGCGACGAGCTCCTACAATGAGCAGTTCTTC; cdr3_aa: CASRLGATSSYNEQFF
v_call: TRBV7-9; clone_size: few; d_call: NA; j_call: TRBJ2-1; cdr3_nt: TGTGCCAGCAGCTTATCAGTGGATGAGCAGTTCTTC; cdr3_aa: CASSLSVDEQFF
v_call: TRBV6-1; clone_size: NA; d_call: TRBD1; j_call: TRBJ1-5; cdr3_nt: TGTGCCAGCAGTGAGGACAGGGTTAGCAATCAGCCCCAGCATTTT; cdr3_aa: CASSEDRVSNQPQHF
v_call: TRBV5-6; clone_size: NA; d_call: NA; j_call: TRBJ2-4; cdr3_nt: TGTGCCAGCAGCGCCGCGGCCGTTTACACGGACATTCAGTACTTC; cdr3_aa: CASSAAAVYTDIQYF
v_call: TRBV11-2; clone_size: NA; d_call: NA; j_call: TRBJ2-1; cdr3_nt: TGTGCCAGCAGCTTAGATAGCAGCGGAAGCTCCTACAATGAGCAGTTCTTC; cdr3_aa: CASSLDSSGSSYNEQFF
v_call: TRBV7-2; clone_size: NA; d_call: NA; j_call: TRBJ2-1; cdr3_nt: TGTGCCAGCAGCCCCCAAGGTGGGGGTTGGTCCTACAATGAGCAGTTCTTC; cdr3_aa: CASSPQGGGWSYNEQFF
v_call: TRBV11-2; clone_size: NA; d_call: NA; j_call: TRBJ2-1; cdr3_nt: TGTGCCAGCAGCTCACGCCTGGCGTCCCTACACAATGAGCAGTTCTTC; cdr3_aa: CASSSRLASLHNEQFF
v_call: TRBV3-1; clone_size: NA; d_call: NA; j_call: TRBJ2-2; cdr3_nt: TGTGCCAGCAGCCAACCTACGGGCGGAGCGAACACCGGGGAGCTGTTTTTT; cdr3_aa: CASSQPTGGANTGELFF
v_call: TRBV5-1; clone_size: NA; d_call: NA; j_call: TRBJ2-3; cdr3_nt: TGCGCCAGCAGCTCAGTCATTAGCACAGATACGCAGTATTTT; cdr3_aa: CASSSVISTDTQYF
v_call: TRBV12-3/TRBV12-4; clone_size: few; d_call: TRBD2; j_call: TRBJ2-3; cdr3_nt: TGTGCCAGCAGTCAAGACGGGAGGGACACGCAGTATTTT; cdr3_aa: CASSQDGRDTQYF
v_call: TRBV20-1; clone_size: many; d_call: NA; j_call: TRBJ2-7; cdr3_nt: TGCAGTGCCGCCCGAGGGCCTTTTGTTGGAACCTACGAGCAGTACTTC; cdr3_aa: CSAARGPFVGTYEQYF
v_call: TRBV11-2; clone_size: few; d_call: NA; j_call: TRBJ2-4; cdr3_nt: TGTGCCAGCAGCCCGATCGGAGAGCGAGCCAAAAACATTCAGTACTTC; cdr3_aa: CASSPIGERAKNIQYF
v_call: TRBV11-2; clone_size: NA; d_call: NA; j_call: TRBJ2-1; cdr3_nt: TGTGCCAGCAGCTTAGATGGCATTGAGCAGTTCTTC; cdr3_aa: CASSLDGIEQFF
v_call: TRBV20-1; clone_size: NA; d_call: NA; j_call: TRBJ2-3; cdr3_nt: TGCAGTGCTAATTACGGGATTTTAGATACGCAGTATTTT; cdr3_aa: CSANYGILDTQYF
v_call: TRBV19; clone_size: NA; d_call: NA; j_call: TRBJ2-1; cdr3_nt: TGTGCCAGTAGTTTCCTTGGACTTGGTCACAATGAGCAGTTCTTC; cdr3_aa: CASSFLGLGHNEQFF
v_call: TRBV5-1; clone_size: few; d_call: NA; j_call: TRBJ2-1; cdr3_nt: TGCGCCAGCAGCTTTTTGGGGGGGCCCTCCTACAATGAGCAGTTCTTC; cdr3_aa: CASSFLGGPSYNEQFF
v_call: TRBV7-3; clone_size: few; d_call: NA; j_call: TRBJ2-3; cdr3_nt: TGTGCCAGCAGCTCGGGACCGGATGCGGATACGCAGTATTTT; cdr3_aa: CASSSGPDADTQYF
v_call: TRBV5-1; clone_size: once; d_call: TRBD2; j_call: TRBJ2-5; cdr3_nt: TGCGCCAGCAGCTTGGAGTTTCCTAGCGGGAGTAGAGAGACCCAGTACTTC; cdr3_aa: CASSLEFPSGSRETQYF
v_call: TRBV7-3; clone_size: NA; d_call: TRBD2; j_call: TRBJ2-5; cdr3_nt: TGTGCCAGCAGCTCTAGCGGGAGTCGGGAGACCCAGTACTTC; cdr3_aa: CASSSSGSRETQYF
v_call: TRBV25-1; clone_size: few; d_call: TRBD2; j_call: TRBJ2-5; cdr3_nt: TGTGCCAGCAGTGAATTTGCGGGGGGAGTCCAAGAGACCCAGTACTTC; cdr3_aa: CASSEFAGGVQETQYF
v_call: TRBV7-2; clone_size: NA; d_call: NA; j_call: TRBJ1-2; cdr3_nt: TGTGCCAGCAGCTTGGTAGGGAGGGACTATGGCTACACCTTC; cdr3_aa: CASSLVGRDYGYTF
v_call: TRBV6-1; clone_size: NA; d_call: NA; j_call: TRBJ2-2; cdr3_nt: TGTGCCAGCACCCCTGTGGGACAGAACACCGGGGAGCTGTTTTTT; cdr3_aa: CASTPVGQNTGELFF
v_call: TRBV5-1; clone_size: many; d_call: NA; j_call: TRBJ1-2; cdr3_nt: TGCGCCAGCAGCCCCCAATCGGGTCAAGGCTACACCTTC; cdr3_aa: CASSPQSGQGYTF
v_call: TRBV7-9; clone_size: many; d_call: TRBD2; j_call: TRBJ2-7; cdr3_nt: TGTGCCAGCAGCTCCGGGACTAGCGGTTACGAGCAGTACTTC; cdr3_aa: CASSSGTSGYEQYF
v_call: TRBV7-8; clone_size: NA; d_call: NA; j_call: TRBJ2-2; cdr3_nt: TGTGCCAGCAGCTTAGTGGGGGGACCTCTCCAGACCGGGGAGCTGTTTTTT; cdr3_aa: CASSLVGGPLQTGELFF
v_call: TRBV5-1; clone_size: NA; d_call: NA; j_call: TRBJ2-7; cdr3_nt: TGCGCCAGCAGCTTGTCCCCTCTTTACGAGCAGTACTTC; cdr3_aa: CASSLSPLYEQYF
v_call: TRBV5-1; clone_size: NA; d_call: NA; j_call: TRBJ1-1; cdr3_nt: TGCGCCAGCAGCTTGGAGGCAGGGATGAACACTGAAGCTTTCTTT; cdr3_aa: CASSLEAGMNTEAFF
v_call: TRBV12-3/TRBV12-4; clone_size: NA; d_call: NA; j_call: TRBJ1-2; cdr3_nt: TGTGCCAGCAGTCGAGGGGACGGCGCCGGTTCTGGCTACACCTTC; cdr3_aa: CASSRGDGAGSGYTF
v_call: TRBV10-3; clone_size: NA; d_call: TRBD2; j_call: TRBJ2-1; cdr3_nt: TGTGCCATCAGTGAGTCCGGGCTAGCGGAGAACTACAATGAGCAGTTCTTC; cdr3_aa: CAISESGLAENYNEQFF
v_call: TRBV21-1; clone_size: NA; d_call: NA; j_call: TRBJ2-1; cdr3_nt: TGTGCCAACACTCGGACTACCTACAATGAGCAGTTCTTC; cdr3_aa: CANTRTTYNEQFF